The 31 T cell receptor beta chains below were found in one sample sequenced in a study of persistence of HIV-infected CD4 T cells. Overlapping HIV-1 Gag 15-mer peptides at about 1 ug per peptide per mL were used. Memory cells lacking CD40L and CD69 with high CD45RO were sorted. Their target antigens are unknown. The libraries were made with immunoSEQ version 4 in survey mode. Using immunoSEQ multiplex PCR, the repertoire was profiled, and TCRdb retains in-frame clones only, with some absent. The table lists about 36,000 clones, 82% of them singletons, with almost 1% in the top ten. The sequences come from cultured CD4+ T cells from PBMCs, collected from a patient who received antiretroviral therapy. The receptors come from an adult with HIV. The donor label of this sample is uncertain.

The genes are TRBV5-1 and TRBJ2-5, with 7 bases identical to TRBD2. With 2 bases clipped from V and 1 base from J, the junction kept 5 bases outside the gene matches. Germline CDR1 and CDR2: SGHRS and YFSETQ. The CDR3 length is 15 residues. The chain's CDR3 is CASSLAGTSQETQYF. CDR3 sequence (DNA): TGCGCCAGCAGCTTAGCGGGGACCTCCCAAGAGACCCAGTACTTC.

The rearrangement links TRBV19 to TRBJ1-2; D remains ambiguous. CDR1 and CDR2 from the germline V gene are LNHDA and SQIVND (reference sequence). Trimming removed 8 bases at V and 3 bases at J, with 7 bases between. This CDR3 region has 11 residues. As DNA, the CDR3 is TGTGCCAGTTGGTATGACTATGGCTACACCTTC. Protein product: CASWYDYGYTF.

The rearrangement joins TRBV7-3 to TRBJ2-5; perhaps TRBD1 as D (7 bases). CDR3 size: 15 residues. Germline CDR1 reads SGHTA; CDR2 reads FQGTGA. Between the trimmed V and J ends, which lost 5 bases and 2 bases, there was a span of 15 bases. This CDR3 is CASSPNPGGQETQYF. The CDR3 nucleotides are TGTGCCAGCAGCCCTAACCCAGGGGGGCAAGAGACCCAGTACTTC.

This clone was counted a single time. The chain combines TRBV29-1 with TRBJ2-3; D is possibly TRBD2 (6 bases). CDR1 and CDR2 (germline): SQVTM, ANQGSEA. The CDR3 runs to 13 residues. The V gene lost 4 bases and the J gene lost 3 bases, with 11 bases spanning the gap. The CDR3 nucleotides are TGCAGCGTTGGCAGGGCGGGAACAGATACGCAGTATTTT. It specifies CSVGRAGTDTQYF.

CDR3 DNA: TGTGCCAGCGGGGGGACAGGGTTAGGAGAGACCCAGTACTTC. It is translated as CASGGTGLGETQYF. This chain connects TRBV2 to TRBJ2-5, with TRBD1 matching over 9 bases. V gave up 8 bases and J gave up 4 bases; unmatched junction bases: 8. The CDR3 extends over 14 amino acids. Germline CDR1 reads SNHLY; CDR2 reads FYNNEI.

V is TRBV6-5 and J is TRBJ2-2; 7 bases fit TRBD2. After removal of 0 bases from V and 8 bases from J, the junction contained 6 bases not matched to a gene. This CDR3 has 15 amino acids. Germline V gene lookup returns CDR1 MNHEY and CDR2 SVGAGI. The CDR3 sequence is CASSYSRQGGGELFF. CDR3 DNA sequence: TGTGCCAGCAGTTACTCGAGGCAGGGAGGGGGGGAGCTGTTTTTT.

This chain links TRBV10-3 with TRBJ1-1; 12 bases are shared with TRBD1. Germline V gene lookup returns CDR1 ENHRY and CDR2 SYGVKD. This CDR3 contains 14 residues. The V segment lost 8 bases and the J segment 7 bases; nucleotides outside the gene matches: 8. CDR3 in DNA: TGTGCCATCCGTACGGGACAGGGGGCGGATGAAGCTTTCTTT. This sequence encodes CAIRTGQGADEAFF.

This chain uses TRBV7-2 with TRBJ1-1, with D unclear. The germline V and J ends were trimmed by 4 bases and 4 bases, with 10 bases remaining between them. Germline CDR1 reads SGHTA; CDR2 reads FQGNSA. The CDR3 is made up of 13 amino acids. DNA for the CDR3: TGTGCCAGCAGCTCGGGCGGCCGCACTGAAGCTTTCTTT. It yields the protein CASSSGGRTEAFF. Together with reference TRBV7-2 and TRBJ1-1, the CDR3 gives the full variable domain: GAGVSQSPSNKVTEKGKDVELRCDPISGHTALYWYRQSLGQGLEFLIYFQGNSAPDKSGLPSDRFSAERTGGSVSTLTIQRTQQEDSAVYLCASSSGGRTEAFFGQGTRLTVV.

The CDR3 reads CSPNWGMHQPQHF. CDR3 nucleotide sequence: TGCAGCCCCAACTGGGGAATGCATCAGCCCCAGCATTTT. This chain links TRBV29-1 with TRBJ1-5; D call uncertain. Germline V gives CDR1 SQVTM, CDR2 ANQGSEA. This CDR3 region has 13 residues. V shed 8 bases and J shed 5 bases, with 16 bases lying between them.

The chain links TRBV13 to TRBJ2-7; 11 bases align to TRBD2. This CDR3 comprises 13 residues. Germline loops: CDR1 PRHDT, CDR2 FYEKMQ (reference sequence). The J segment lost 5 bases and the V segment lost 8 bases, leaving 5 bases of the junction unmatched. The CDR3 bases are TGTGCCAGCGGGACTAGCGGTTTCAACGAGCAGTACTTC. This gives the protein CASGTSGFNEQYF.

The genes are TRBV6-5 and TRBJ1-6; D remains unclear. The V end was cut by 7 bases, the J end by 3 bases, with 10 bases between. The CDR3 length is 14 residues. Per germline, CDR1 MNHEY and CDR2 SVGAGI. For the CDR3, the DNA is TGTGCCAGCAATACGGGGAACTATAATTCACCCCTCCACTTT. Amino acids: CASNTGNYNSPLHF.

CDR3 residues: CATSDLVGGRNEQFF. In DNA form, the CDR3 reads TGTGCCACCAGTGATTTGGTGGGGGGGAGGAATGAGCAGTTCTTC. This chain uses TRBV24-1 with TRBJ2-1, with 7 bases that match TRBD2. The CDR3 is 15 residues long. Looked up from germline, CDR1 is KGHDR and CDR2 is SFDVKD. J lost 7 bases, V lost 0 bases, and 5 bases had no gene match.

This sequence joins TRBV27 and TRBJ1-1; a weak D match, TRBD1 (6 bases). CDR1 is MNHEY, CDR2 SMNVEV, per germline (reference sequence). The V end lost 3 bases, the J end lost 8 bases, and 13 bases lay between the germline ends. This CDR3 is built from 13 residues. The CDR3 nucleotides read TGTGCCAGCAGTTTTAGGGTGGGGACAGAAGCTTTCTTT. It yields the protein CASSFRVGTEAFF.

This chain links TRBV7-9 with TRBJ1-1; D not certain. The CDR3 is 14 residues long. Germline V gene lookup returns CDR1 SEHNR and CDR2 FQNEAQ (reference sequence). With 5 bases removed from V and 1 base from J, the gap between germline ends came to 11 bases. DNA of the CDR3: TGTGCCAGCAGCCCTACCGCCCCGAACACTGAAGCTTTCTTT. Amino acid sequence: CASSPTAPNTEAFF.

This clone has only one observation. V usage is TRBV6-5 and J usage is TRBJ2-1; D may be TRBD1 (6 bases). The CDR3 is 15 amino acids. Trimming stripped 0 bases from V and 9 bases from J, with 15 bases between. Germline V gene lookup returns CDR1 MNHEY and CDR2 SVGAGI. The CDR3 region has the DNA TGTGCCAGCAGTTACTCGACACAGAGAGGGGGTGAGCAGTTCTTC. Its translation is CASSYSTQRGGEQFF.

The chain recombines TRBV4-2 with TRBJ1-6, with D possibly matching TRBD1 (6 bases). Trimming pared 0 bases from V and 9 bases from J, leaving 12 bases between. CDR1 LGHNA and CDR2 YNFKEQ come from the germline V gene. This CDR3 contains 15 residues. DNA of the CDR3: TGTGCCAGCAGCCAAGAGGGGGCGACGGGTTCACCCCTCCACTTT. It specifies CASSQEGATGSPLHF.

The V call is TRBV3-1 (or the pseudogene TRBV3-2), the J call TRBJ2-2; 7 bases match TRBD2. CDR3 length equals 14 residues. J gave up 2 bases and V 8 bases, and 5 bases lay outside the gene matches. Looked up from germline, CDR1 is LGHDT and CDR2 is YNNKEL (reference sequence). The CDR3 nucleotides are TGTGCCAGCGGGGGGGTGGCTAACACCGGGGAGCTGTTTTTT. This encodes CASGGVANTGELFF.

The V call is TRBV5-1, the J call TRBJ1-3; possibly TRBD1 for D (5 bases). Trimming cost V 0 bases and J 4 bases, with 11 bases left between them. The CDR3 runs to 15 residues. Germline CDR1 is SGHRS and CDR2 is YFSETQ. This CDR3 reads CASSLDGALGNTIYF. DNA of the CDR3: TGCGCCAGCAGCTTGGATGGGGCGCTCGGAAACACCATATATTTT. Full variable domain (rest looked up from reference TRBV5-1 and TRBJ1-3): KAGVTQTPRYLIKTRGQQVTLSCSPISGHRSVSWYQQTPGQGLQFLFEYFSETQRNKGNFPGRFSGRQFSNSRSEMNVSTLELGDSALYLCASSLDGALGNTIYFGEGSWLTVV.

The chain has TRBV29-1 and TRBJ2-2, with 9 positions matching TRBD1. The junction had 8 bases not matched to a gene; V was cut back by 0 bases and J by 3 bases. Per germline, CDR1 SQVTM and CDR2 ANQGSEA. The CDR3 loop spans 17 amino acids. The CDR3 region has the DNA TGCAGCGTTGAAGACCCGTTCGACAGGGGGGACACCGGGGAGCTGTTTTTT. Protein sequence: CSVEDPFDRGDTGELFF.

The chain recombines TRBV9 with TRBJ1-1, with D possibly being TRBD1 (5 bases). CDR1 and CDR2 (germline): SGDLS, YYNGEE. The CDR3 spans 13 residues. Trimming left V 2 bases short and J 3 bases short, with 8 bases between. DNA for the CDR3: TGTGCCAGCAGCGTCAGGGATTACACTGAAGCTTTCTTT. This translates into CASSVRDYTEAFF.

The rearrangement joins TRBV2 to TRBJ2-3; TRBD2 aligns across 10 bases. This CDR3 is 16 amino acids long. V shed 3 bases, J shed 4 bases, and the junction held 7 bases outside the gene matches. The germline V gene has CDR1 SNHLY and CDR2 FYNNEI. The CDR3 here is CASSDVRTSGSDTQYF. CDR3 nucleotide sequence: TGTGCCAGCAGTGATGTACGGACTAGCGGTTCAGATACGCAGTATTTT.

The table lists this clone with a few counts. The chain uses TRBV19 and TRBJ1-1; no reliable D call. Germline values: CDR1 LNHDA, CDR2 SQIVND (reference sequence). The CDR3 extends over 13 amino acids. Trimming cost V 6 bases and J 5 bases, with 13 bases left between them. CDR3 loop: CASSFPRGTEAFF. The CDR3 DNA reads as TGTGCCAGTAGCTTCCCCCGGGGAACTGAAGCTTTCTTT. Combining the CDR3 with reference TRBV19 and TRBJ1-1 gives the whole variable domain DGGITQSPKYLFRKEGQNVTLSCEQNLNHDAMYWYRQDPGQGLRLIYYSQIVNDFQKGDIAEGYSVSREKKESFPLTVTSAQKNPTAFYLCASSFPRGTEAFFGQGTRLTVV.

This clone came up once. Here the CDR3 reads CATSEAAYGGTQYF. The CDR3 coding sequence is TGTGCCACCAGTGAGGCAGCATACGGAGGTACGCAGTATTTT. This chain links TRBV24-1 with TRBJ2-3; a weak D match, TRBD2 (5 bases). Per germline, CDR1 KGHDR and CDR2 SFDVKD. The CDR3 loop spans 14 amino acids. Trimming took off 4 bases at V and 8 bases at J, with 15 bases between the two ends.

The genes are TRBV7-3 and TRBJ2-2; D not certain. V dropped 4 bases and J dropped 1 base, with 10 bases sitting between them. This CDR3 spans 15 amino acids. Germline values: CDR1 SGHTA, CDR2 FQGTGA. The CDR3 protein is CASSSTGQNTGELFF. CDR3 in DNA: TGTGCCAGCAGCTCCACCGGCCAGAACACCGGGGAGCTGTTTTTT.

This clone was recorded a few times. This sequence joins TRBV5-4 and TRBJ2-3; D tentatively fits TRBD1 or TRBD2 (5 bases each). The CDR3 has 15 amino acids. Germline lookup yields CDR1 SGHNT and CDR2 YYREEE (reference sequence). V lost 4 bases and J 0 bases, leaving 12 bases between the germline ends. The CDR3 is CASSHGTSSTDTQYF. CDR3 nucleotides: TGTGCCAGCAGCCATGGGACGAGTAGCACAGATACGCAGTATTTT.

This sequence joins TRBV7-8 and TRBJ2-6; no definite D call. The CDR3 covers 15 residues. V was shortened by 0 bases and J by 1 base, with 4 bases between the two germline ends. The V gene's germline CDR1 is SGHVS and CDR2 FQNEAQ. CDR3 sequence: CASSLAGSGANVLTF. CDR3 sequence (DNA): TGTGCCAGCAGCTTAGCCGGGTCTGGGGCCAACGTCCTGACTTTC.

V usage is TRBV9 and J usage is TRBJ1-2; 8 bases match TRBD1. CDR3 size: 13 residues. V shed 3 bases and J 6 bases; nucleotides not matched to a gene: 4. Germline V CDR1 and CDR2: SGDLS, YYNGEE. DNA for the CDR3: TGTGCCAGCAGCGGACAGGGGCCAAATGGCTACACCTTC. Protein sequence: CASSGQGPNGYTF.

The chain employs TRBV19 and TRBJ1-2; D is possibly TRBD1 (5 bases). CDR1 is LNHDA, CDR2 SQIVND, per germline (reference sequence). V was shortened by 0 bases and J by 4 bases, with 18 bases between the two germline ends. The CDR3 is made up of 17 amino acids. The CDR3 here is CASSIDLSRGMIYGYTF. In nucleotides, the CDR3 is TGTGCCAGTAGTATAGATCTGAGTAGGGGAATGATCTATGGCTACACCTTC.

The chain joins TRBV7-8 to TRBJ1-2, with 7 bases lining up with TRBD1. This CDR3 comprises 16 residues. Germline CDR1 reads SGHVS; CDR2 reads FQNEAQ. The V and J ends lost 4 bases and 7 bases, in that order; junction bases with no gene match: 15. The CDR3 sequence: CASSSAGGAQGLGYTF. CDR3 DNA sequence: TGTGCCAGCAGCTCCGCAGGGGGGGCGCAGGGGCTTGGCTACACCTTC. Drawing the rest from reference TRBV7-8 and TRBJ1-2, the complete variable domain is GAGVSQSPRYKVAKRGQDVALRCDPISGHVSLFWYQQALGQGPEFLTYFQNEAQLDKSGLPSDRFFAERPEGSVSTLKIQRTQQEDSAVYLCASSSAGGAQGLGYTFGSGTRLTVV.

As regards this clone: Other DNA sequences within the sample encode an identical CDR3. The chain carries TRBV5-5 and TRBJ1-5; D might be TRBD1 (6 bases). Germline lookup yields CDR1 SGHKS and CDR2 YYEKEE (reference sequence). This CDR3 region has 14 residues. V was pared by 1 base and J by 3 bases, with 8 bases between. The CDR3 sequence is CASSLKGDNQPQHF. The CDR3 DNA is TGTGCCAGCAGCTTGAAGGGGGACAATCAGCCCCAGCATTTT.

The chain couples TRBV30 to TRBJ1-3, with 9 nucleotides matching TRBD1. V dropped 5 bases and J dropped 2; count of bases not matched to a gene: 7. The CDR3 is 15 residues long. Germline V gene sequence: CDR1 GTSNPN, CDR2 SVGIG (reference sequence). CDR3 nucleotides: TGTGCCTGGGGGGGACAGGGCAGAGCTGGAAACACCATATATTTT. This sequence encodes CAWGGQGRAGNTIYF.